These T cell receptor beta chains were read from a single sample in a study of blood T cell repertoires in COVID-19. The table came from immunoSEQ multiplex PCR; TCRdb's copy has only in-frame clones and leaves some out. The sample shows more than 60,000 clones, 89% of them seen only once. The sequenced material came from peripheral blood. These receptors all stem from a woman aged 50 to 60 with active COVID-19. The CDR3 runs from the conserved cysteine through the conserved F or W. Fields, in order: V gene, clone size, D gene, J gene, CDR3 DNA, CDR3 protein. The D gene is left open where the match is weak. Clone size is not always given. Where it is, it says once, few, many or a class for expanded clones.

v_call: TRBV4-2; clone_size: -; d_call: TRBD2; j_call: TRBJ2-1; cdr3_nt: TGTGCCAGCAGCCTTCATTCCGGGACTAGTGGGATTACGTCCTACAATGAGCAGTTCTTC; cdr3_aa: CASSLHSGTSGITSYNEQFF
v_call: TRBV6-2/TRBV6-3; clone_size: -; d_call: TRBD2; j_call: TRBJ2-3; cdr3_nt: TGTGCCAGCAGTCCGGGACTAGCGGGACCCACAGATACGCAGTATTTT; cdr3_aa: CASSPGLAGPTDTQYF
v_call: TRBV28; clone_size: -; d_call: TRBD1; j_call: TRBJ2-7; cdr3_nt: TGTGCCAGCAGTTACACAGGGGTCCCCTACGAGCAGTACTTC; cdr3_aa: CASSYTGVPYEQYF
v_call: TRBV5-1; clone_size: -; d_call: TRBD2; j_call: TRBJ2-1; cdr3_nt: TGCGCCAGCAGCTTGCCCCGAACCCCCCGCGGGGAGCGGGAAAACGGGAATGAGCAGTTCTTC; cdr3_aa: CASSLPRTPRGERENGNEQFF
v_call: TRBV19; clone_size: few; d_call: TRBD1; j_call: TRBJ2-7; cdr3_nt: TGTGCCAGTAGTATAGGGGACAGGGGATTCGAGCAGTACTTC; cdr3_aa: CASSIGDRGFEQYF
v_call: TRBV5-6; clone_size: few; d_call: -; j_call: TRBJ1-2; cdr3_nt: TGTGCCAGCAGCTTGGCCGGGCAGGGAGGCGGCGGCTACACCTTC; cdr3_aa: CASSLAGQGGGGYTF
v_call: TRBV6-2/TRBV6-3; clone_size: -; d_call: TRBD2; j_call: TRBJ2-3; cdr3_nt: TGTGCCAGCAGTTACTCAGGGACTACTAGCACAGATACGCAGTATTTT; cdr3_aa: CASSYSGTTSTDTQYF
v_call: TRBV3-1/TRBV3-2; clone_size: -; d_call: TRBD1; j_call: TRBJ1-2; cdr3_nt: TGTGCCAGCAGAGACAGGGAGTATGGCTACACCTTC; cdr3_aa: CASRDREYGYTF
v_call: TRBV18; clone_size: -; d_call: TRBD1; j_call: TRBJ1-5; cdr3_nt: TGTGCCAGCTCTGGGACAGCTGCTAATCAGCCCCAGCATTTT; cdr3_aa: CASSGTAANQPQHF
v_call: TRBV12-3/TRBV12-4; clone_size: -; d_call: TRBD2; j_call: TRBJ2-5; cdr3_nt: TGTGCCAGCAGAGGGCAGCGGGAGGGCCAGTACTTC; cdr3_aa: CASRGQREGQYF
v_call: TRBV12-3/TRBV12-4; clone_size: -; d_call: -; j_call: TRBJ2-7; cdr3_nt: TGTGCCACTGGACTCTTCCCGGGGGAGCAGTACTTC; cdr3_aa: CATGLFPGEQYF
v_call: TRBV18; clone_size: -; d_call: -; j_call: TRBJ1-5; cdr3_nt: TGTGCCAGCTCACCATCCGAGGGAGGCAATCAGCCCCAGCATTTT; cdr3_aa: CASSPSEGGNQPQHF
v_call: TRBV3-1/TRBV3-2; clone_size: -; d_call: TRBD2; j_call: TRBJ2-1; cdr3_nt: TGTGCCAGCAGCCTCCCGACGGGACTACAGTTCTTC; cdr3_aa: CASSLPTGLQFF
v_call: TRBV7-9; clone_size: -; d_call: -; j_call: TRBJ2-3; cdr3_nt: TGTGCCAGCAGCTTTCGGCGGGATGGGAGTACTGGTACGCAGTATTTT; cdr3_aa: CASSFRRDGSTGTQYF
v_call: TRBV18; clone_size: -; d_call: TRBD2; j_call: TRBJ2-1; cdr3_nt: TGTGCCAGCTCACCCCTAGCGGGAGTTGAGCAGTTCTTC; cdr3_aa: CASSPLAGVEQFF
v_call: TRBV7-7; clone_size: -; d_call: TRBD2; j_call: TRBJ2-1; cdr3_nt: TGTGCCAGCAGCTCCGTAGCGGGAGGGTCCTACAATGAGCAGTTCTTC; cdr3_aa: CASSSVAGGSYNEQFF
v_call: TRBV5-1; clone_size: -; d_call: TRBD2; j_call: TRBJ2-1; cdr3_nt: TGCGCCAGCAGCTTGGGGCCGGGACTAGCGGGAGGTGGTGAGCAGTTCTTC; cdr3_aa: CASSLGPGLAGGGEQFF
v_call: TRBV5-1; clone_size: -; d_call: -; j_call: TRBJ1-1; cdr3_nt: TGCGCCAGCAGACTGACAGGAGCCACTGAAGCTTTCTTT; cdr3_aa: CASRLTGATEAFF
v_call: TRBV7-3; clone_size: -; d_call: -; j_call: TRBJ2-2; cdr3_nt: TGTGCCAGCAGCCCAGTAAGCACCGGGGAGCTGTTTTTT; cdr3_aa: CASSPVSTGELFF
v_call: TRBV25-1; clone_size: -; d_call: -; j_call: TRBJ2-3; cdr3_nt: TGTGCCAGCAGTGAAATCGGAGTGCTCAACCAGCAAGATACGCAGTATTTT; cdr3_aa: CASSEIGVLNQQDTQYF
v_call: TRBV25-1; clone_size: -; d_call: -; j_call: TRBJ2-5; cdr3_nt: TGTGCCAGCAGTGCGTCCTTAGGGGTGGAGACCCAGTACTTC; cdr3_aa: CASSASLGVETQYF
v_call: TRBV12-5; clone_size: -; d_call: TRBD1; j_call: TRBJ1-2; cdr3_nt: TGTGCTAGTGGGCCCACCAGGGGGAATGGCTACACCTTC; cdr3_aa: CASGPTRGNGYTF
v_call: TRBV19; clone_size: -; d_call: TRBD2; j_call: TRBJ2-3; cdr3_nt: TGTGCCAGTAGTAGACTAGCGGGAGGGGTAGATACGCAGTATTTT; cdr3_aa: CASSRLAGGVDTQYF
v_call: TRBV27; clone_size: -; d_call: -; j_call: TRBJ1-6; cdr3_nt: TGTGCCAGCAGTCACTGGACACGACACTCACCCCTCCACTTT; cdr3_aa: CASSHWTRHSPLHF
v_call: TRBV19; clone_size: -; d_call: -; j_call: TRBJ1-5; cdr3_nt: TGTGCCAGTAGTATAGAATACTCCCCGGGGGTGCCCCAGCATTTT; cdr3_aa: CASSIEYSPGVPQHF
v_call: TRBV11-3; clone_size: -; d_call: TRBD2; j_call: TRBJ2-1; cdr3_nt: TGTGCCAGCGCTTGGGGGGGTAGCGGGACTGGTGAGCAGTTCTTC; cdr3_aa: CASAWGGSGTGEQFF
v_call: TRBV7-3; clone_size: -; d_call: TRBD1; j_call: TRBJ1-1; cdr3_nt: TGTGCCAGCAGCCTCGGGACAGGGCAAACTTTCTTT; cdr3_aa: CASSLGTGQTFF
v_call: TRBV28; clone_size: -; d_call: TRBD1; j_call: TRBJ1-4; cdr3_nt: TGTGCCAGCAGTACAATTCAACAGGGGGCCGGGCTAAGGGAAAAACTGTTTTTT; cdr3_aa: CASSTIQQGAGLREKLFF
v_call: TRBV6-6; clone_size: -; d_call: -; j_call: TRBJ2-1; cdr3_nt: TGTGCCAGCAGTTTGGTCGGGAGCGTGGTGGATGAGCAGTTCTTC; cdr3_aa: CASSLVGSVVDEQFF
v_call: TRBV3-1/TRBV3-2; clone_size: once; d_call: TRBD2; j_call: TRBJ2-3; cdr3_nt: TGTGCCAGCAGTCGGGCCCGACTAGCGGGAGGGCTCCGGCAGTATTTT; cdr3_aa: CASSRARLAGGLRQYF
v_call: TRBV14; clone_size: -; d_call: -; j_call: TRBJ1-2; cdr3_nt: TGTGCCAGCAGCCCCGACGGGTTCGGCTACACCTTC; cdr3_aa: CASSPDGFGYTF
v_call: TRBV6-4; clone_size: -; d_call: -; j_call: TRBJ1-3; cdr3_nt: TGTGCCAGCAGTGACTTTGGGGCGCGGGGGCGCGGGAGAAACACCATATATTTT; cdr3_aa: CASSDFGARGRGRNTIYF
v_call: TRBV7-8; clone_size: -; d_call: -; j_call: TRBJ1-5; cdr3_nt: TGTGCCAGCAGCTTACTTCCAGGGGTTAGCAATCAGCCCCAGCATTTT; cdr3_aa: CASSLLPGVSNQPQHF
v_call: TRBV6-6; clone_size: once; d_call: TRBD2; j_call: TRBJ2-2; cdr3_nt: TGTGCCAGCAGTCCCTGGACTAGCGGGAGTATCACCGGGGAGCTGTTTTTT; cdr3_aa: CASSPWTSGSITGELFF
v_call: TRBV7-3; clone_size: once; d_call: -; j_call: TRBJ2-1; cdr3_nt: TGTGCCAGCAGCTTGGGAGCGGACTACTACAATGAGCAGTTCTTC; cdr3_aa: CASSLGADYYNEQFF
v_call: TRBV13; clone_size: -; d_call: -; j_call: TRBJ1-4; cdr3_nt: TGTGCCAGCAGCTTTAGCCCGGAAAAACTGTTTTTT; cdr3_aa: CASSFSPEKLFF
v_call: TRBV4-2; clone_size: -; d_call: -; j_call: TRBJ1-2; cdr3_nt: TGTGCCAGCAGCCAAGCTGAGATTAACCCTCGTAGTGGCTACACCTTC; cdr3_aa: CASSQAEINPRSGYTF
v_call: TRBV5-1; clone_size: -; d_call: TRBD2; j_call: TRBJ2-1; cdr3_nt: TGCGCCAGCAGCTTGGATCTAGCTAGCGGAAACTCCTACAATGAGCAGTTCTTC; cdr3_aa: CASSLDLASGNSYNEQFF
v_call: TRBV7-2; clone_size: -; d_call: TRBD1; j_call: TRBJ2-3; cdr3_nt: TGTGCCAGCAGCTCGCGGACAGGGCTGGGAACAGATACGCAGTATTTT; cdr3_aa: CASSSRTGLGTDTQYF
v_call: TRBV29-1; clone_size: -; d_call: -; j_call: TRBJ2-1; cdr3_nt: TGCAGCGTTGCTCGGGAGATGGACAATGAGCAGTTCTTC; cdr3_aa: CSVAREMDNEQFF
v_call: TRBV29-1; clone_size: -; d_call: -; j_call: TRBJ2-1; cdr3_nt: TGCAGCGTTGAAGAACATAGCCTTGAGCAGTTCTTC; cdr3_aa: CSVEEHSLEQFF
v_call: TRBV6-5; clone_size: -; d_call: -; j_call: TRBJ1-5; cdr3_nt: TGTGCCAGCATTATCGGACAGCTTAGCAATCAGCCCCAGCATTTT; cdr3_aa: CASIIGQLSNQPQHF